The clone carrying this T cell receptor (beta chain) was picked up a small number of times. Its specificity is not known. This sample stems from a study of response to subunit inactivated influenza vaccine. Whole-study results and caveats: T cells newly recruited by each seasonal influenza vaccination are few, the authors suggested.

This CDR3 is 15 amino acids long. Deletions cut 0 bases from V and 3 bases from J, with 12 bases between. Germline loops: CDR1 LGHNA, CDR2 YSLEER. TCRdb fed the RT-PCR reads into MiXCR, producing one record per CDR3 protein. Of 530,000 or so distinct CDR3 sequences in the sample, about 25% are singletons; the top ten hold approximately 2%. The sample in question was CD4+ T cells sorted from PBMCs, obtained 4 to 6 days after vaccination. V and J are TRBV4-3 and TRBJ2-7; D remains ambiguous. This clonotype was sampled from a man aged 45-65 years who received an inactivated influenza vaccine. As DNA, the CDR3 is TGCGCCAGCAGCCAAGATCCTCAATCAAACTACGAGCAGTACTTC. Its translation is CASSQDPQSNYEQYF.